The clone carrying this T cell receptor beta chain was seen repeatedly, ten times or more. No antigen is known for it. The data were obtained in a study of early T cells in non-severe SARS-CoV-2 infection. The overall study: Sequencing input comprised bulk RNA from unsorted whole blood; chain pairing was not available.

Study results and caveats: Anti-spike CD8 responses were favored in VDJdb matching, and private and CD4 specificities were missed.

V lost 0 bases, J lost 4 bases, and 5 bases stayed unmatched. Germline assignment: CDR1 SGHRS and CDR2 YFSETQ. There are 15 residues in the CDR3. Attachment of unique molecular identifiers was made to individual cDNA molecules. TCRdb redid the calling of the 5' RACE reads with MiXCR, one entry per CDR3 protein. The sample has fewer than 80,000 distinct CDR3 sequences; 7% to 10% are singletons. The rearrangement joins TRBV5-1 to TRBJ1-2, with 8 bases matching TRBD1. The sequencing here drew on whole blood, taken at baseline. The sequence was collected from an adult who was a healthcare worker with PCR-confirmed SARS-CoV-2 infection or an uninfected control (not recorded which). CDR3 sequence: CASSLALTGGYGYTF. Written as DNA, the CDR3 is TGCGCCAGCAGCTTGGCCTTAACAGGGGGCTATGGCTACACCTTC. The full variable domain, its missing parts supplied by reference TRBV5-1 and TRBJ1-2, is KAGVTQTPRYLIKTRGQQVTLSCSPISGHRSVSWYQQTPGQGLQFLFEYFSETQRNKGNFPGRFSGRQFSNSRSEMNVSTLELGDSALYLCASSLALTGGYGYTFGSGTRLTVV.